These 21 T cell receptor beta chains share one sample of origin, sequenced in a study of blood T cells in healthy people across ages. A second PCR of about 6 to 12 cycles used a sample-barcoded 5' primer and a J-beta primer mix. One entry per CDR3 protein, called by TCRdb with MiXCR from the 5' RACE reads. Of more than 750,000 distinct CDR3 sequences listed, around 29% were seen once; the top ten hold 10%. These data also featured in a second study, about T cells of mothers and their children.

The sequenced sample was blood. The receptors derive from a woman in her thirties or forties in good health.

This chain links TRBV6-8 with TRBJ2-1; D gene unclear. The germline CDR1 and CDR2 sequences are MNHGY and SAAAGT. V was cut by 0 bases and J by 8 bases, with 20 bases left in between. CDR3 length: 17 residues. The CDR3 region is CASSYSTPSVPYDEQFF. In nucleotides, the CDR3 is TGTGCCAGCAGTTACTCGACCCCATCAGTCCCTTACGATGAGCAGTTCTTC.

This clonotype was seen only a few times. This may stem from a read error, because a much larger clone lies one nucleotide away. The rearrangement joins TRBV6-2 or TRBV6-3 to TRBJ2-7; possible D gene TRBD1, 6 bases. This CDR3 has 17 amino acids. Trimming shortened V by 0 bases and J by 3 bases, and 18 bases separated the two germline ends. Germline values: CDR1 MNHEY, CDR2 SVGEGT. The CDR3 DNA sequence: TGTGCCAGCAGTTACTCGAGGGATGGTCAGGGGTACTACGAGCAGTACTTC. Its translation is CASSYSRDGQGYYEQYF.

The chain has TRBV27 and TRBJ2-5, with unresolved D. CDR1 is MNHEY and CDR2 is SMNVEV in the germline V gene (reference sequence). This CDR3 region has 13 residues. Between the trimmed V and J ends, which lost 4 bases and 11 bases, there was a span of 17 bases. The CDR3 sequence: CASSSHNAHGQYF. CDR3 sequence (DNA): TGTGCCAGCAGTTCCCACAACGCCCACGGGCAGTACTTC.

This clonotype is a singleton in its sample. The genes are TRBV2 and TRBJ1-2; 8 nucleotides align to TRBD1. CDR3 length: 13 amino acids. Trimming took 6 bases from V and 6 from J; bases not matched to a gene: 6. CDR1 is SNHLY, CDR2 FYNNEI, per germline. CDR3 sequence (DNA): TGTGCCAGCAGCCTGACAGGGGACGATGGCTACACCTTC. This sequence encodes CASSLTGDDGYTF.

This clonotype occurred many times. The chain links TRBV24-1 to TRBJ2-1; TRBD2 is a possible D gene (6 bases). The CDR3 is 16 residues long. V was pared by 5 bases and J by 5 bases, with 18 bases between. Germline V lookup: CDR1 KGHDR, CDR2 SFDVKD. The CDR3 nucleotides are TGTGCCACCAGTGCCATTGGCGGGGTCCAAAACAATGAGCAGTTCTTC. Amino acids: CATSAIGGVQNNEQFF.

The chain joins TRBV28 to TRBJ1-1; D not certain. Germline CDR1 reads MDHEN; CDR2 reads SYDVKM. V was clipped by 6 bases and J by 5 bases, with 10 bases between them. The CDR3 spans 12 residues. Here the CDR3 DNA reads TGTGCCAGCAGATTAGGTTATACTGAAGCTTTCTTT. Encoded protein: CASRLGYTEAFF. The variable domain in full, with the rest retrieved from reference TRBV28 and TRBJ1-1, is DVKVTQSSRYLVKRTGEKVFLECVQDMDHENMFWYRQDPGLGLRLIYFSYDVKMKEKGDIPEGYSVSREKKERFSLILESASTNQTSMYLCASRLGYTEAFFGQGTRLTVV.

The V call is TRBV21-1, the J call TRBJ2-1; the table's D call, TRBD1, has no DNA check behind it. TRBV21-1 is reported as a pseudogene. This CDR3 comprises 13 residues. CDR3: CASSTGGDNEQFF. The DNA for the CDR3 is TGTGCCAGCAGCACGGGGGGCGACAATGAGCAGTTCTTC.

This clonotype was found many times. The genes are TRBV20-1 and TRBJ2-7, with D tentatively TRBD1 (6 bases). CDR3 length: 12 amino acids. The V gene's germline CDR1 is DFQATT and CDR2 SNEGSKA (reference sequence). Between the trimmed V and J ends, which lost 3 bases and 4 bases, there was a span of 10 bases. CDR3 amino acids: CSASLQGYEQYF. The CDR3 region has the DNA TGCAGTGCTAGTCTTCAGGGGTACGAGCAGTACTTC.

The CDR3 sequence: CASSVEGGGANNEQFF. The CDR3 nucleotides are TGTGCCAGCAGCGTAGAAGGCGGGGGGGCCAACAATGAGCAGTTCTTC. This chain uses TRBV9 with TRBJ2-1; TRBD2 aligns across 9 bases. Per germline, CDR1 SGDLS and CDR2 YYNGEE. Unmatched junction bases numbered 6, after V lost 0 bases and J lost 5 bases. The CDR3 is made up of 16 amino acids.

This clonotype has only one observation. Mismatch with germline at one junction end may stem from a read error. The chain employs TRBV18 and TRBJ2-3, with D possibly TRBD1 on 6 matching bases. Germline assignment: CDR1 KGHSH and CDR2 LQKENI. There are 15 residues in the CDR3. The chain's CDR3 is CASSQNGQNTGTQYF. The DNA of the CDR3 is TGTGCCAGCTCACAAAATGGACAGAACACAGGTACGCAGTATTTT.

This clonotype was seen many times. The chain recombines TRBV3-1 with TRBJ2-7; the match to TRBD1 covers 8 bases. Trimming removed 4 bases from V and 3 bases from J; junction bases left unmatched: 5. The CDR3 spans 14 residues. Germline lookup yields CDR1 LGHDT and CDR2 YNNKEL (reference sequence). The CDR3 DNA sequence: TGTGCCAGCAGCCCCCGGACAGGGAACTACGAGCAGTACTTC. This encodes CASSPRTGNYEQYF.

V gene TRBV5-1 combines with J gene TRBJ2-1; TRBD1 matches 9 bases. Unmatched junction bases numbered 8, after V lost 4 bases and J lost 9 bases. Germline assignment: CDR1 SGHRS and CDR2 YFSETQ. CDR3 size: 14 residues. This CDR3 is CASSPGTGPSEQFF. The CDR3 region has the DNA TGCGCCAGCAGCCCCGGGACAGGGCCTAGTGAGCAGTTCTTC.

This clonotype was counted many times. The CDR3 DNA follows: TGTGCTAGTGGTTCGGAGGGTCAAGAGACCCAGTACTTC. As protein: CASGSEGQETQYF. The chain joins TRBV12-5 to TRBJ2-5; D perhaps matches TRBD2 (6 bases). Trimming left V 4 bases short and J 2 bases short, with 8 bases between. The CDR3 is 13 amino acids. Per the germline V gene, CDR1 is LGHNT and CDR2 is FRNRAP.

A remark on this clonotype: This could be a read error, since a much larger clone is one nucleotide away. CDR3 nucleotide sequence: TGCGCCAGCAGCCCCCGGACAGGGGGCTGTCGGGACAATGAGCAGTTCTTC. Encoded protein: CASSPRTGGCRDNEQFF. The chain has TRBV5-1 and TRBJ2-1; 11 nucleotides match TRBD1. This CDR3 is 17 amino acids long. The trim removed 4 bases at V and 5 bases at J, leaving 11 bases unmatched. Looked up from germline, CDR1 is SGHRS and CDR2 is YFSETQ.

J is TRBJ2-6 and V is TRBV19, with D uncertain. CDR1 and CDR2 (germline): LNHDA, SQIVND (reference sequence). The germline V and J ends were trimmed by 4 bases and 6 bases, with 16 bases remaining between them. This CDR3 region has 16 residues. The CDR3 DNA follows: TGTGCCAGTAGTAGCCCTCTCGGTCGCGCGGCCAACGTCCTGACTTTC. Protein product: CASSSPLGRAANVLTF.

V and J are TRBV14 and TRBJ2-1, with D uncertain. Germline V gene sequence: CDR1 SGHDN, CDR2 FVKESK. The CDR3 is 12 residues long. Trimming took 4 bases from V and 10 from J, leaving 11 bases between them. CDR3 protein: CASSPQLDEQFF. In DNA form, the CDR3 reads TGTGCCAGCAGCCCTCAACTCGACGAGCAGTTCTTC.

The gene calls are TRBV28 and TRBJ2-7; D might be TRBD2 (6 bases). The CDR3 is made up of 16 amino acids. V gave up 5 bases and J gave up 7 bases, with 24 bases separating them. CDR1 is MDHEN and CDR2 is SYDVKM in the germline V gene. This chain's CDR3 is CASSPPRRGHLWEQYF. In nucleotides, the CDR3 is TGTGCCAGCAGTCCCCCTAGGCGGGGCCATCTGTGGGAGCAGTACTTC.

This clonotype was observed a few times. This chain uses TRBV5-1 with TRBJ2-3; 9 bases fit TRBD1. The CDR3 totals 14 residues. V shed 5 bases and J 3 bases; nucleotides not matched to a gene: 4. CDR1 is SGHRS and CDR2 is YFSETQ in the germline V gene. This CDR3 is CASRTGTGTDTQYF. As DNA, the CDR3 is TGCGCCAGCAGGACCGGGACAGGGACAGATACGCAGTATTTT.

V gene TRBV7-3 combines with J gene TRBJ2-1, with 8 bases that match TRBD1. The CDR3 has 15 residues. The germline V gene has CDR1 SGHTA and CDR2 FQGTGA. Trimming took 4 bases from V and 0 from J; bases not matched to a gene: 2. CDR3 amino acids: CASSSDRDSYNEQFF. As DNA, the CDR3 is TGTGCCAGCAGCTCGGACAGGGACTCCTACAATGAGCAGTTCTTC.

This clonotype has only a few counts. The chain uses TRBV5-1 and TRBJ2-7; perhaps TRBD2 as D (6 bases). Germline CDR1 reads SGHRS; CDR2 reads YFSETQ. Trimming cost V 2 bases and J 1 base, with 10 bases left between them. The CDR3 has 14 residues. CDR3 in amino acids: CASSFTGESYEQYF. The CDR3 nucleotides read TGCGCCAGCAGCTTTACGGGGGAGTCCTACGAGCAGTACTTC.

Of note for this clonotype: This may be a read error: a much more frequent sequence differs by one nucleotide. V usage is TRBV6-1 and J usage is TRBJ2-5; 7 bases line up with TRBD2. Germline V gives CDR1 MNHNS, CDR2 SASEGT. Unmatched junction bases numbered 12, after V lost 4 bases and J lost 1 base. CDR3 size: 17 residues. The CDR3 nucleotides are TGTGCCAGCAGTGGTGTGAGACTAGCCCATTCCCAAGAGACCCAGTACTTC. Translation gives CASSGVRLAHSQETQYF.